This TCR beta chain was retrieved from a study of identical twins (dated by TCRdb to the mid-2010s). In the study overall: The study deep-sequenced TCR alpha and beta repertoires from monozygotic twins, unrelated adults of various ages and cord blood to test whether fetal clonotypes persist. To rule out contamination, the twin experiments were replicated at different times with different library preparation protocols. Overall study outcomes, separate from this receptor: Zero-insertion analyses could be partly confounded by invariant T cells such as MAIT and iNKT, though diverse VJ usage argued against such confounding for most clonotypes. Compared with coincidental sharing between unrelated individuals, an excess of low generation-probability sequences was observed among out-of-frame TCR alpha sequences shared between twins. Fewer insertions were carried by abundant cord blood beta clonotypes, a similar but weaker trend appeared in young adult naive repertoires, and no such trend appeared in memory repertoires. Recombination models systematically underestimated out-of-frame TCR alpha sharing in monozygotic twins but agreed with sharing between unrelated individuals. Excess twin sharing in beta out-of-frame sequences was weaker because fewer shared sequences lowered the signal-to-noise ratio. Because the same donors could not be followed over many years, the conclusions depended on cross-sectional statistical analysis.

The method behind the library was 5' RACE. The sequencer listed for this sample is Illumina HiSeq 2000. A universal primer binding site was introduced by template switching, and a unique molecular identifier was present in the final cDNA, enabling accurate counting of TCR cDNA molecules. Specific primers in the conserved constant-segment region were used to synthesize first-strand cDNA for TCR alpha and beta chains. To control for contamination, every cDNA library was double barcoded, receiving both a SMART-Mk sample barcode and Illumina barcodes. TruSeq adapter sequences, together with Illumina sample barcodes, were added in two successive PCR steps. The Illumina HiSeq platform was used with custom primers to sequence TCR alpha and beta cDNA libraries. In the original analysis: MiGEC processed the raw reads to extract unique molecular identifiers, while MiXCR was used to determine the CDR3 positions. Recombination models were inferred per individual with the repgenHMM and IGoR tools using an EM algorithm. Shared clonotype analysis was performed with the tcR package in R, normalizing sharing by the product of cloneset sizes. To study raw recombination free of thymic and clonal selection effects, out-of-frame nonproductive sequences were analyzed. TCRdb applied fastp at Q25 and MiXCR to the public reads, then kept only in-frame beta chains. CDR3 protein sequences are deduplicated, and each keeps its most common genes and DNA. The V and J calls here are based on TCRdb, not the publication. This sample lists a few hundred thousand distinct CDR3 sequences; more than 9.5% were detected once. More than 3.5% of the sample is taken by the ten largest.

Only healthy Caucasian donors were included. The twin cohort comprised three pairs of female monozygotic twins, all aged roughly 18 to 29 years. Miltenyi CD45RO+ enrichment and human naive T-cell isolation kits were used to isolate memory (CD45RO+) and naive T cells from PBMC. To note about this clonotype: Its antigen target is currently unknown. No base qualities exist here, and no much larger clone lies one base off it.

The germline V gene encodes CDR1 LNHDA and CDR2 SQIVND (reference sequence). Inclusive of the bounding cysteine and phenylalanine, the CDR3 is 14 residues long. Kept here is only the CDR3 DNA, which spans 42 bases and is read in frame from base 1. Trimming leaves V shorter by 11 bases and J shorter by 0 bases, with the junction holding 7 bases beyond the gene matches. The sample was also reused in another study, on yellow fever vaccine responses in identical twins. That second report states: The T cell response to vaccination in identical twins was reported by the authors to appear partly convergent and partly personalized. In the study, vaccine-responding T cell clones were precisely tracked in identical twins.

Material for sequencing was memory (CD45RO+) T cells sorted from blood. Taken with the paper, the label for cell subset or site translates to: CD45RO+ enriched T cells. In this chain, TRBV19 is recombined with TRBJ2-7, and 10 junction bases match TRBD1. The TCR originated in a woman between 18 and 30 years old in good health. For the CDR3, the sequence is CASRDRGNSYEQYF. The sequenced DNA: TGTGCCTCCAGGGACAGGGGTAACTCCTACGAGCAGTACTTC. The full variable domain, with segments outside the CDR3 supplied by the reference TRBV19 and TRBJ2-7 proteins, appears as DGGITQSPKYLFRKEGQNVTLSCEQNLNHDAMYWYRQDPGQGLRLIYYSQIVNDFQKGDIAEGYSVSREKKESFPLTVTSAQKNPTAFYLCASRDRGNSYEQYFGPGTRLTVT.